The T cell receptor beta chain under discussion was sequenced for a study of blood T cell repertoires in COVID-19. Turning to the study itself: Some COVID-19 samples were acute and others convalescent; all came from the United States, Italy and Spain.

V lost 9 bases to trimming and J lost 6 bases; unmatched junction nucleotides: 10. CDR3 length equals 13 residues. Germline V gene sequence: CDR1 MGHDK, CDR2 SYGVNS. Assay: immunoSEQ multiplex PCR; the TCRdb copy retains only in-frame clones and omits some. Among 100,000 to 150,000 clones listed, about 86% were seen once. The TCR was taken from a man older than 75 with active or convalescent COVID-19. The rearrangement uses TRBV25-1 and TRBJ2-5, with 7 bases matching TRBD2. The material sequenced was peripheral blood. The CDR3 DNA sequence: TGTGCCAGTGGGGGGGAAGCGGAGAAGACCCAGTACTTC. Translating it yields CASGGEAEKTQYF.